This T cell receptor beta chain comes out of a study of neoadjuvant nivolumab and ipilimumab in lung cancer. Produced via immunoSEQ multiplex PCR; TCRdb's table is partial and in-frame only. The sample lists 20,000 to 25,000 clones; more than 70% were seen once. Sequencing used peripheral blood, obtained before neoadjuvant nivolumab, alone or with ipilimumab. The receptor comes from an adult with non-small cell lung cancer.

The CDR3 here is CASSVSGYSTDTQYF. The CDR3, as DNA: TGTGCCAGCAGCGTTAGCGGGTATAGCACAGATACGCAGTATTTT. The J gene is TRBJ2-3, the V gene TRBV9; 7 bases agree with TRBD2. Germline CDR1 is SGDLS and CDR2 is YYNGEE. The CDR3 extends over 15 amino acids. V gave up 2 bases and J gave up 0 bases; unmatched junction bases: 3.